The 22 T cell receptor beta chains below come from one sample, sequenced in a study of blood T cells in healthy people across ages. A sample-barcoded 5' primer and a J-beta primer mix were used in a second PCR of roughly 6 to 11 cycles. TCRdb recomputed calls from the 5' RACE reads with MiXCR, one row per CDR3 protein. The sample includes 1.5 million to 2 million distinct CDR3 sequences, roughly a third of them seen just once. The sample taken for sequencing was blood. The receptors were sampled from a woman aged 30 to 39 in good health.

Comment on this clonotype: A much larger clone differs from this one at a single base, so this may be a read error. The rearrangement links TRBV28 to TRBJ1-5; tentative D call: TRBD1 (5 bases). The CDR3 loop spans 16 amino acids. Germline CDR1 is MDHEN and CDR2 is SYDVKM. The CDR3 nucleotides are TGTACCAGCAGTTTTATAGGGGACGGGAGTAATCAGCCCCAGCATTTT. Translating gives CTSSFIGDGSNQPQHF.

The chain carries TRBV2 and TRBJ2-1, with D tentatively TRBD1 (6 bases). V dropped 6 bases and J dropped 0 bases, with 12 bases sitting between them. Germline values: CDR1 SNHLY, CDR2 FYNNEI. The CDR3 sequence is 15 residues long. CDR3 coding DNA: TGTGCCAGCAGCCCGGGACACAACTCCTACAATGAGCAGTTCTTC. This gives the protein CASSPGHNSYNEQFF.

The chain uses TRBV7-2 and TRBJ2-1; D is perhaps TRBD1 (6 bases). Germline values: CDR1 SGHTA, CDR2 FQGNSA. V shed 2 bases and J shed 6 bases, with 14 bases lying between them. The CDR3 sequence is 15 residues long. In nucleotides, the CDR3 is TGTGCCAGCAGCTTATCCGGGACACGGACCAATGAGCAGTTCTTC. Its translation: CASSLSGTRTNEQFF. The full variable domain, completed using reference TRBV7-2 and TRBJ2-1, is GAGVSQSPSNKVTEKGKDVELRCDPISGHTALYWYRQSLGQGLEFLIYFQGNSAPDKSGLPSDRFSAERTGGSVSTLTIQRTQQEDSAVYLCASSLSGTRTNEQFFGPGTRLTVL.

This chain connects TRBV5-4 to TRBJ1-2; D remains ambiguous. The CDR3 runs 13 residues. Germline V CDR1 and CDR2: SGHNT, YYREEE (reference sequence). V lost 4 bases and J 8 bases, leaving 15 bases between the germline ends. The CDR3 DNA sequence: TGTGCCAGCAGCCCCCCGGGCCTGTTAGGCTACACCTTC. This translates into CASSPPGLLGYTF. The full variable domain, completed using reference TRBV5-4 and TRBJ1-2, is ETGVTQSPTHLIKTRGQQVTLRCSSQSGHNTVSWYQQALGQGPQFIFQYYREEENGRGNFPPRFSGLQFPNYSSELNVNALELDDSALYLCASSPPGLLGYTFGSGTRLTVV.

This clonotype has just one count. A much larger clone sits a single nucleotide away, making a read error possible. The J gene is TRBJ1-2, the V gene TRBV7-9, with 7 bases fitting TRBD1. The J segment lost 2 bases and the V segment lost 7 bases, leaving 7 bases of the junction unmatched. Germline V gives CDR1 SEHNR, CDR2 FQNEAQ (reference sequence). The CDR3 contains 14 residues. CDR3 bases: TGTGCCAGCATCCCTGGGGACAGCAACTATGGCTACACCTTC. Translated, it gives CASIPGDSNYGYTF. Based on the CDR3 plus reference TRBV7-9 and TRBJ1-2, the full variable domain is DTGVSQNPRHKITKRGQNVTFRCDPISEHNRLYWYRQTLGQGPEFLTYFQNEAQLEKSRLLSDRFSAERPKGSFSTLEIQRTEQGDSAMYLCASIPGDSNYGYTFGSGTRLTVV.

This sequence joins TRBV11-2 and TRBJ2-7; perhaps TRBD1 as D (5 bases). Trimming pared 1 base from V and 0 bases from J, leaving 13 bases between. CDR3 size: 16 residues. Germline CDR1 is SGHAT and CDR2 is FQNNGV. The CDR3 region is CASSLGPDRISYEQYF. The CDR3 DNA sequence: TGTGCCAGCAGCTTAGGCCCCGACAGAATCTCCTACGAGCAGTACTTC.

This clonotype was counted only a few times. V usage is TRBV28 and J usage is TRBJ1-6; TRBD1 matches at 9 bases. The CDR3 extends over 13 amino acids. Germline V gives CDR1 MDHEN, CDR2 SYDVKM. Germline trimming cut 10 bases from V and 8 bases from J; bases unmatched to any gene: 6. The CDR3 is CATKQGADSPLHF. DNA for the CDR3: TGTGCCACCAAACAGGGGGCGGATTCACCCCTCCACTTT.

This chain links TRBV20-1 with TRBJ2-5, with unresolved D. Trimming cost V 6 bases and J 5 bases, with 7 bases left between them. Per germline, CDR1 DFQATT and CDR2 SNEGSKA (reference sequence). This CDR3 comprises 10 residues. The CDR3 nucleotides read TGCAGTGCCCCCTGGGAGACCCAGTACTTC. This codes for CSAPWETQYF.

The CDR3 sequence is CASSLAGRGRTETQYF. The CDR3 bases are TGCGCCAGCAGCTTGGCCGGTAGAGGGAGAACGGAGACCCAGTACTTC. The chain carries TRBV5-1 and TRBJ2-5; D may be TRBD2 (5 bases). CDR1 and CDR2 from the germline V gene are SGHRS and YFSETQ. This CDR3 is 16 amino acids long. V lost 0 bases and J 5 bases, leaving 17 bases between the germline ends.

The chain has TRBV27 and TRBJ2-1; TRBD2 agrees at 8 bases. Looked up from germline, CDR1 is MNHEY and CDR2 is SMNVEV (reference sequence). The CDR3 covers 15 residues. With 6 bases clipped from V and 5 bases from J, the junction kept 9 bases outside the gene matches. The DNA of the CDR3 is TGTGCCAGCAGGAGAGCGGGGGAGTCACACAATGAGCAGTTCTTC. Translating it yields CASRRAGESHNEQFF.

The chain combines TRBV27 with TRBJ2-3; possible D gene TRBD2, 5 bases. CDR3 length equals 13 residues. Germline CDR1 MNHEY, CDR2 SMNVEV (reference sequence). Trimming left V 5 bases short and J 14 bases short, with 20 bases between. CDR3 sequence (DNA): TGTGCCAGCAGTCCTAAGGACTCAAAGGTCTGGTATTTT. Its translation: CASSPKDSKVWYF.

The chain recombines TRBV27 with TRBJ1-1, with a weak D call TRBD1 (5 bases). V lost 4 bases and J lost 3, with 18 bases in between. Germline CDR1 MNHEY, CDR2 SMNVEV (reference sequence). The CDR3 spans 16 residues. The CDR3 DNA follows: TGTGCCAGCAGTTCCTCTTTGGGGGAAACCTACACTGAAGCTTTCTTT. Amino acids: CASSSSLGETYTEAFF.

In its sample, this clonotype was seen a few times. The V gene is TRBV7-9, the J gene TRBJ2-7; TRBD2 matches at 7 bases. Germline V lookup: CDR1 SEHNR, CDR2 FQNEAQ (reference sequence). The trim removed 6 bases at V and 4 bases at J, leaving 9 bases unmatched. The CDR3 covers 14 residues. CDR3 sequence reads: CASRRAGAGYEQYF. The CDR3 nucleotides are TGTGCCAGCAGGAGGGCGGGAGCTGGGTACGAGCAGTACTTC.

This clonotype was counted between two and nine times. V usage is TRBV20-1 and J usage is TRBJ1-2; maybe TRBD1 (5 bases). The germline gives CDR1 DFQATT, CDR2 SNEGSKA (reference sequence). Trimming took off 1 base at V and 1 base at J, with 13 bases between the two ends. The CDR3 extends over 15 amino acids. CDR3 amino acids: CSARVPGRLNYGYTF. The DNA for the CDR3 is TGCAGTGCTAGAGTGCCGGGACGGCTTAACTATGGCTACACCTTC.

The chain recombines TRBV6-2 or TRBV6-3 with TRBJ2-1; 12 bases match TRBD2. Germline loops: CDR1 MNHEY, CDR2 SVGEGT. V was pared by 8 bases and J by 4 bases, with 12 bases of the junction left unmatched. There are 17 residues in the CDR3. The CDR3 nucleotides read TGTGCCAGCCATTTAACTCTTCTAGCGGGAGGGTACAATGAGCAGTTCTTC. This gives the protein CASHLTLLAGGYNEQFF.

The chain is built from TRBV14 and TRBJ2-1, with D possibly being TRBD2 (5 bases). Germline lookup yields CDR1 SGHDN and CDR2 FVKESK. CDR3 length equals 16 residues. The ends were cut back, 1 base at V and 2 bases at J, with 12 bases in the middle. The CDR3 is CASSQVVGIPYNEQFF. DNA of the CDR3: TGTGCCAGCAGCCAAGTCGTCGGGATTCCCTACAATGAGCAGTTCTTC.

The chain joins TRBV27 to TRBJ1-1; D gene uncertain. This CDR3 is 13 amino acids long. V dropped 6 bases and J dropped 5 bases, with 13 bases sitting between them. The V gene's germline CDR1 is MNHEY and CDR2 SMNVEV (reference sequence). The CDR3 bases are TGTGCCAGCAGGGAAACACAGTGGACTGAAGCTTTCTTT. Its translation: CASRETQWTEAFF.

The rearrangement uses TRBV7-2 and TRBJ2-1; D is possibly TRBD1 (5 bases). Between the trimmed V and J ends, which lost 1 base and 10 bases, there was a span of 11 bases. This CDR3 spans 13 amino acids. CDR1 SGHTA and CDR2 FQGNSA come from the germline V gene. CDR3 in DNA: TGTGCCAGCAGCTTAGTACCTTACAGGGAGCAGTTCTTC. This codes for CASSLVPYREQFF.

Note on this clonotype: This may stem from a read error, because a much larger clone lies one nucleotide away. The CDR3 loop is CSVRGVGDEQYF. CDR3 coding DNA: TGCAGTGTAAGGGGGGTCGGCGATGAGCAGTACTTC. This chain joins TRBV29-1 and TRBJ2-7, with D perhaps being TRBD1 or TRBD2 (6 bases each). Germline V gene sequence: CDR1 SQVTM, CDR2 ANQGSEA. This CDR3 is 12 amino acids long.

The chain has TRBV11-2 and TRBJ2-7; perhaps TRBD2 as D (6 bases). V shed 0 bases and J shed 3 bases, with 15 bases lying between them. The CDR3 loop spans 16 amino acids. Germline CDR1 reads SGHAT; CDR2 reads FQNNGV. CDR3 DNA: TGTGCCAGCAGCTTAGATCCGCGGGACTTCAACTACGAGCAGTACTTC. Its translation: CASSLDPRDFNYEQYF.

This rearrangement joins TRBV7-6 to TRBJ2-1; 10 bases align to TRBD2. CDR1 SGHVS and CDR2 FNYEAQ come from the germline V gene. V shed 2 bases, J shed 9 bases, and the junction held 4 bases outside the gene matches. This CDR3 is built from 14 residues. The CDR3: CASSLPPSGGEQFF. CDR3 coding DNA: TGTGCCAGCAGCTTACCGCCTAGCGGGGGTGAGCAGTTCTTC. Using reference TRBV7-6 and TRBJ2-1 for the parts outside the CDR3, the full variable domain is GAGVSQSPRYKVTKRGQDVALRCDPISGHVSLYWYRQALGQGPEFLTYFNYEAQQDKSGLPNDRFSAERPEGSISTLTIQRTEQRDSAMYRCASSLPPSGGEQFFGPGTRLTVL.

The V call is TRBV7-6, the J call TRBJ2-5, with D uncertain. Trimming stripped 2 bases from V and 5 bases from J, with 15 bases between. This CDR3 has 15 residues. Germline V CDR1 and CDR2: SGHVS, FNYEAQ. CDR3 sequence (DNA): TGTGCCAGCAGCTTAAATCTAAGGGCAAGTGAGACCCAGTACTTC. It specifies CASSLNLRASETQYF.